The 9 T cell receptor beta chains presented below share a single source sample, sequenced in a study of T cell responses to AZD1222 COVID-19 vaccine. Produced via immunoSEQ multiplex PCR; TCRdb's table is partial and in-frame only. This sample has about 150,000 clones, with 65% to 90% found just once. The sequencing here drew on peripheral blood, taken 28 days after the second dose of the MenACWY control vaccine. These receptors came from an adult who received the MenACWY meningococcal vaccine as a control.

As for this clone: Other DNA sequences of this sample code for an identical CDR3. The chain joins TRBV7-8 to TRBJ2-7; D perhaps matches TRBD2 (6 bases). V lost 2 bases and J 0 bases, leaving 8 bases between the germline ends. The CDR3 contains 14 residues. CDR1 is SGHVS, CDR2 FQNEAQ, per germline. The CDR3 nucleotides read TGTGCCAGCAGCTTATCCGGGAGCTCCTACGAGCAGTACTTC. This translates into CASSLSGSSYEQYF.

This rearrangement joins TRBV11-3 to TRBJ2-3; D gene uncertain. V lost 5 bases to trimming and J lost 6 bases, with 12 bases between them. CDR1 and CDR2 (germline): SGHNT, YENEEA. The CDR3 covers 13 residues. The CDR3 reads CASSVSIGDTQYF. Written as DNA, the CDR3 is TGTGCCAGCAGCGTCAGTATCGGGGATACGCAGTATTTT.

This clone was detected only a few times. This rearrangement joins TRBV5-1 to TRBJ2-1, with TRBD2 matching 8 bases. The germline V gene has CDR1 SGHRS and CDR2 YFSETQ. The length of the CDR3 is 17 residues. J gave up 1 base and V 2 bases, and 8 bases lay outside the gene matches. CDR3 residues: CASSLKSGGGSYNEQFF. The CDR3 DNA reads TGCGCCAGCAGCTTAAAAAGCGGGGGAGGGTCCTACAATGAGCAGTTCTTC.

The V call is TRBV5-1, the J call TRBJ2-1; 8 bases fit TRBD1. With V trimmed by 3 bases and J by 6 bases, 8 bases remained unmatched. The CDR3 length is 15 residues. Looked up from germline, CDR1 is SGHRS and CDR2 is YFSETQ. In DNA form, the CDR3 reads TGCGCCAGCAGCTCCGGACAGGGTAGGTTCAATGAGCAGTTCTTC. This gives the protein CASSSGQGRFNEQFF.

The chain employs TRBV27 and TRBJ2-7; TRBD1 might be the D (5 bases). V lost 6 bases to trimming and J lost 1 base, with 10 bases between them. This CDR3 has 13 residues. Germline V gene lookup returns CDR1 MNHEY and CDR2 SMNVEV (reference sequence). CDR3 amino acids: CASRRSGSYEQYV. The CDR3, as DNA: TGTGCCAGCAGGCGGTCAGGGTCCTACGAGCAGTACGTC.

This clone was counted only a few times. The chain is built from TRBV5-1 and TRBJ1-1, with D possibly being TRBD1 (5 bases). Germline CDR1 and CDR2: SGHRS and YFSETQ. There are 13 residues in the CDR3. Trimming stripped 4 bases from V and 4 bases from J, with 11 bases between. CDR3 nucleotides: TGCGCCAGCAGCGTGACAGTGGGCACTGAAGCTTTCTTT. Amino acid sequence: CASSVTVGTEAFF.

The J gene is TRBJ1-5, the V gene TRBV4-1; no clear D gene. Germline CDR1 and CDR2: MGHRA and YSYEKL. Trimming took off 0 bases at V and 0 bases at J, with 12 bases between the two ends. The CDR3 is made up of 17 amino acids. The CDR3 nucleotides are TGCGCCAGCAGCCAAGAAGCAGGATCTATTAGCAATCAGCCCCAGCATTTT. Translating gives CASSQEAGSISNQPQHF.

For the CDR3, the DNA is TGTGCCAGCAGCCTACTAGCGGGGGCGCAAGAGACCCAGTACTTC. Residues: CASSLLAGAQETQYF. The rearrangement joins TRBV11-3 to TRBJ2-5; 11 bases line up with TRBD2. This CDR3 spans 15 amino acids. CDR1 and CDR2 from the germline V gene are SGHNT and YENEEA. Trimming took 5 bases from V and 2 from J; bases not matched to a gene: 4.

This clone was seen just once. CDR3 bases: TGTGCCAGCAGCTTGGTATCTGGGGGACCCTACAATGAGCAGTTCTTC. Its protein is CASSLVSGGPYNEQFF. The chain links TRBV5-4 to TRBJ2-1, with D tentatively TRBD1 or TRBD2 (5 bases each). The CDR3 runs 16 residues. Germline values: CDR1 SGHNT, CDR2 YYREEE (reference sequence). Trimming took 0 bases from V and 2 from J, leaving 12 bases between them.